This T cell receptor beta chain was retrieved from a study of somatic mutations in cytotoxic T cells in rheumatoid arthritis. Overall study context: The flow sorting of some V beta antibody-stained T-cell populations reached nearly 100% purity, and the sorted populations included V beta1+ cells sequenced for TCRB.

The protocol was immunoSEQ multiplex PCR, while the TCRdb copy is restricted to in-frame clones and leaves out a portion. The sample lists approximately 33,000 clones, about four fifths occurring once. The CDR3 sequence is 11 residues long. Looked up from germline, CDR1 is GTSNPN and CDR2 is SVGIG (reference sequence). V was trimmed by 5 bases and J by 12 bases, leaving 13 bases between them. In the case of this clone: What it binds is not known.

Study results and limitations: Healthy controls showed no age-related rise in CD8+ clonality, whereas rheumatoid arthritis patients did. Among 60 or so patients, roughly 8 showed a largest CD8+ clone that surpassed 20% of CD8+ cells. Expanded CD8+ clones had unknown antigen targets.

This chain uses TRBV30 with TRBJ1-4; possible D gene TRBD1, 6 bases. The sequence derives from a man aged 35 to 55 in good health. Input material: CD8+ T cells sorted from blood. CDR3 nucleotides: TGTGCCTGGCGAAGGGGGGCTCAACTGTTTTTT. Translated: CAWRRGAQLFF.